The 31 T cell receptor beta chains below were found in one sample sequenced in a study of cytomegalovirus exposure and HLA in healthy donors. The primer mix had 60 Vbeta and 13 Jbeta primers. TCRdb keeps only in-frame clones here, not all; method: immunoSEQ multiplex PCR. This sample's table reports around 150,000 clones. Source material: PBMCs. Every receptor here comes from an older woman in good health and CMV-seronegative.

The chain uses TRBV10-3 and TRBJ2-7, with D perhaps TRBD1 (5 bases). CDR1 ENHRY and CDR2 SYGVKD come from the germline V gene. The V end was cut by 4 bases, the J end by 5 bases, with 9 bases between. This CDR3 comprises 12 residues. The CDR3 spells CAISGEGDEQYF. The CDR3 nucleotides are TGTGCCATCAGTGGGGAAGGGGACGAGCAGTACTTC.

This chain joins TRBV6-6 and TRBJ1-1; TRBD1 is a possible D gene (6 bases). The germline V and J ends were trimmed by 6 bases and 8 bases, with 13 bases remaining between them. The CDR3 contains 12 residues. CDR1 and CDR2 (germline): MNHNY, SVGAGI (reference sequence). The DNA for the CDR3 is TGTGCCAGCAGGTTAGGGACAACCGAAGCTTTCTTT. The encoded protein is CASRLGTTEAFF.

V usage is TRBV7-3 and J usage is TRBJ2-5, with no clear D. The length of the CDR3 is 12 residues. Germline CDR1 and CDR2: SGHTA and FQGTGA. With 5 bases removed from V and 8 bases from J, the gap between germline ends came to 12 bases. CDR3 bases: TGTGCCAGCAGCCCGCTGAAACTTACCCAGTACTTC. It encodes CASSPLKLTQYF.

The chain carries TRBV29-1 and TRBJ2-3; 8 bases match TRBD2. V was clipped by 2 bases and J by 8 bases; unmatched bases: 12. CDR1 and CDR2 from the germline V gene are SQVTM and ANQGSEA. The CDR3 extends over 15 amino acids. CDR3 protein: CSVESGSISHGTQYF. The DNA of the CDR3 is TGCAGCGTTGAAAGCGGGAGCATAAGTCACGGTACGCAGTATTTT.

The DNA of the CDR3 is TGCGCCAGCACAGGGGACAGGTCAACCCCAGGGAACACTGAAGCTTTCTTT. Its protein product is CASTGDRSTPGNTEAFF. This rearrangement joins TRBV4-1 to TRBJ1-1; TRBD1 agrees at 8 bases. Trimming cost V 7 bases and J 1 base; bases outside gene matches: 14. CDR1 is MGHRA, CDR2 YSYEKL, per germline. The CDR3 totals 17 residues.

V gene TRBV5-6 combines with J gene TRBJ1-5; D may be TRBD1 (6 bases). V was cut by 1 base and J by 6 bases, with 11 bases left in between. This CDR3 contains 14 residues. Per the germline V gene, CDR1 is SGHDT and CDR2 is YYEEEE. Written as DNA, the CDR3 is TGTGCCAGCAGCTTGTCAGGGGCTTTTCAGCCCCAGCATTTT. Protein sequence: CASSLSGAFQPQHF.

The chain carries TRBV30 and TRBJ1-3; weak D call: TRBD1 (5 bases). The CDR3 covers 15 residues. CDR1 is GTSNPN and CDR2 is SVGIG in the germline V gene (reference sequence). The germline V and J ends were trimmed by 3 bases and 1 base, with 13 bases remaining between them. The CDR3 sequence: CAWSRQTYSGNTIYF. DNA of the CDR3: TGTGCCTGGAGCAGACAGACTTATTCTGGAAACACCATATATTTT.

The chain carries TRBV19 and TRBJ2-1; the D is unclear. V was trimmed by 5 bases and J by 8 bases, leaving 13 bases between them. The CDR3 has 13 amino acids. Germline V gene data show CDR1 as LNHDA and CDR2 as SQIVND (reference sequence). CDR3 in amino acids: CASSAGKEYEQFF. As DNA, the CDR3 is TGTGCCAGTAGTGCCGGAAAGGAGTATGAGCAGTTCTTC.

The V call is TRBV15, the J call TRBJ1-6; 8 nucleotides line up with TRBD1. V lost 1 base, J lost 10 bases, and 15 bases stayed unmatched. The CDR3 sequence is 18 residues long. Germline CDR1 LNHNV, CDR2 YYDKDF (reference sequence). CDR3 DNA: TGTGCCACCAGCAGAGCGCCCACCGGACAGGGCCTAGCCTCACCCCTCCACTTT. Translating gives CATSRAPTGQGLASPLHF.

The rearrangement uses TRBV5-4 and TRBJ2-3, with TRBD1 as a possible D gene (5 bases). V was clipped by 0 bases and J by 6 bases, with 8 bases between them. The CDR3 runs to 13 residues. The V gene's germline CDR1 is SGHNT and CDR2 YYREEE (reference sequence). For the CDR3, the DNA is TGTGCCAGCAGCTTGGGGGGCCGCGATACGCAGTATTTT. Its protein is CASSLGGRDTQYF.

The chain recombines TRBV13 with TRBJ2-7, with 11 bases fitting TRBD2. CDR1 and CDR2 from the germline V gene are PRHDT and FYEKMQ (reference sequence). The CDR3 has 15 amino acids. The V gene end was trimmed by 4 bases and the J gene end by 3 bases; junction bases not matched to a gene: 5. CDR3 in DNA: TGTGCCAGCAGCTCGACTAGCGGGGTGAACTACGAGCAGTACTTC. It yields the protein CASSSTSGVNYEQYF. Drawing the rest from reference TRBV13 and TRBJ2-7, the complete variable domain is AAGVIQSPRHLIKEKRETATLKCYPIPRHDTVYWYQQGPGQDPQFLISFYEKMQSDKGSIPDRFSAQQFSDYHSELNMSSLELGDSALYFCASSSTSGVNYEQYFGPGTRLTVT.

The chain recombines TRBV10-1 with TRBJ2-3; 7 bases line up with TRBD2. V shed 3 bases, J shed 1 base, and the junction held 7 bases outside the gene matches. The germline CDR1 and CDR2 sequences are WNHNN and SYGVQD (reference sequence). This CDR3 has 16 residues. The CDR3 sequence: CASSDGGGRGTDTQYF. The CDR3 DNA reads TGCGCCAGCAGTGATGGCGGGGGACGGGGCACAGATACGCAGTATTTT.

The V gene is TRBV19, the J gene TRBJ1-2; possibly TRBD1 for D (6 bases). CDR1 and CDR2 (germline): LNHDA, SQIVND (reference sequence). CDR3 length: 14 residues. Trimming pared 5 bases from V and 7 bases from J, leaving 17 bases between. DNA for the CDR3: TGTGCCAGTAGTCCCCACCACAGGGTACCTGGCTACACCTTC. Translated: CASSPHHRVPGYTF.

The DNA of the CDR3 is TGTGCCAGCAGCCCCGGACAGGCTAACTATGGCTACACCTTC. Its translation: CASSPGQANYGYTF. This sequence joins TRBV5-6 and TRBJ1-2, with 7 nucleotides matching TRBD1. The germline V gene has CDR1 SGHDT and CDR2 YYEEEE. The CDR3 is 14 residues long. With V trimmed by 4 bases and J by 0 bases, 3 bases remained unmatched.

V is TRBV12-5 and J is TRBJ1-3, with 10 bases matching TRBD1. In germline, CDR1 is LGHNT, CDR2 FRNRAP. With 0 bases clipped from V and 0 bases from J, the junction kept 5 bases outside the gene matches. This CDR3 has 18 residues. The chain's CDR3 is CASGLVRGTGVSGNTIYF. CDR3 nucleotides: TGTGCTAGTGGTTTGGTACGGGGGACAGGGGTCTCTGGAAACACCATATATTTT.

The chain employs TRBV10-3 and TRBJ2-3, with unresolved D. Looked up from germline, CDR1 is ENHRY and CDR2 is SYGVKD. The CDR3 is 13 amino acids. V shed 0 bases and J shed 3 bases, with 4 bases lying between them. As DNA, the CDR3 is TGTGCCATCAGTGAGTCTTATACAGATACGCAGTATTTT. Translating gives CAISESYTDTQYF.

V usage is TRBV18 and J usage is TRBJ2-7; perhaps TRBD1 as D (6 bases). The CDR3 spans 14 residues. V was shortened by 6 bases and J by 4 bases, with 16 bases between the two germline ends. Germline V gives CDR1 KGHSH, CDR2 LQKENI. The CDR3 DNA reads TGTGCCAGCTCCCCCACTGGGGGCAATTACGAGCAGTACTTC. Encoded protein: CASSPTGGNYEQYF.

On this clone itself: This CDR3 is also generated by other DNA sequences in the sample. This chain connects TRBV29-1 to TRBJ2-7; 10 positions agree with TRBD2. Trimming removed 5 bases from V and 3 bases from J; junction bases left unmatched: 1. Germline V gives CDR1 SQVTM, CDR2 ANQGSEA. The length of the CDR3 is 12 residues. The CDR3 protein is CSVSSGSYEQYF. CDR3 DNA sequence: TGCAGCGTTTCTAGCGGGAGCTACGAGCAGTACTTC.

V usage is TRBV7-8 and J usage is TRBJ1-1, with 9 bases lining up with TRBD1. This CDR3 spans 18 amino acids. Germline CDR1 SGHVS, CDR2 FQNEAQ. Trimming took 1 base from V and 6 from J; bases not matched to a gene: 15. The CDR3 nucleotides read TGTGCCAGCAGCTTAGGTTCGGGACAGGGAAGTCTCGGGGCTGAAGCTTTCTTT. Its translation: CASSLGSGQGSLGAEAFF.

The genes are TRBV7-2 and TRBJ1-3; no firm D call. The CDR3 extends over 14 amino acids. CDR1 and CDR2 (germline): SGHTA, FQGNSA. The V end was cut by 1 base, the J end by 2 bases, with 6 bases between. The CDR3 nucleotides are TGTGCCAGCAGCTTAGGAGTTACTGGAAACACCATATATTTT. Encoded protein: CASSLGVTGNTIYF. The variable domain in full, with the rest retrieved from reference TRBV7-2 and TRBJ1-3, is GAGVSQSPSNKVTEKGKDVELRCDPISGHTALYWYRQSLGQGLEFLIYFQGNSAPDKSGLPSDRFSAERTGGSVSTLTIQRTQQEDSAVYLCASSLGVTGNTIYFGEGSWLTVV.

This rearrangement joins TRBV5-4 to TRBJ1-3; tentative D call: TRBD1 (5 bases). Germline V gives CDR1 SGHNT, CDR2 YYREEE (reference sequence). This CDR3 contains 18 residues. V was clipped by 4 bases and J by 0 bases, with 20 bases between them. The CDR3 nucleotides read TGTGCCAGCAGCCCCGGGACGGAGGGTACGCGCTCTGGAAACACCATATATTTT. This sequence encodes CASSPGTEGTRSGNTIYF.

The chain uses TRBV18 and TRBJ1-4, with TRBD1 identical over 7 bases. Germline-derived CDR1 and CDR2 are KGHSH and LQKENI. V lost 2 bases, J lost 12 bases, and 12 bases stayed unmatched. The CDR3 is 15 residues long. CDR3 amino acids: CASSPVEQGRSELFF. The CDR3 DNA reads as TGTGCCAGCTCACCAGTAGAACAGGGGAGGTCGGAACTGTTTTTT.

The V call is TRBV7-8, the J call TRBJ2-1, with TRBD1 matching 11 bases. This CDR3 comprises 15 residues. V dropped 4 bases and J dropped 8; count of bases not matched to a gene: 7. The germline V gene encodes CDR1 SGHVS and CDR2 FQNEAQ. CDR3 region: CASSYRTGGKDEQFF. The CDR3 DNA sequence: TGTGCCAGCAGCTATAGGACAGGGGGCAAAGATGAGCAGTTCTTC.

The chain recombines TRBV29-1 with TRBJ1-4; D remains ambiguous. This CDR3 spans 12 amino acids. CDR1 and CDR2 from the germline V gene are SQVTM and ANQGSEA. The V gene lost 1 base and the J gene lost 6 bases, with 6 bases spanning the gap. This chain's CDR3 is CSVEAPDEKLFF. As DNA, the CDR3 is TGCAGCGTTGAAGCCCCTGATGAAAAACTGTTTTTT.

The chain is built from TRBV12-5 and TRBJ1-1; TRBD1 agrees at 10 bases. Per the germline V gene, CDR1 is LGHNT and CDR2 is FRNRAP. The CDR3 has 13 residues. The V segment lost 4 bases and the J segment 6 bases; nucleotides outside the gene matches: 2. DNA of the CDR3: TGTGCTAGTGGTTCGGGACAGGGGCCTGAAGCTTTCTTT. Its translation: CASGSGQGPEAFF.

This chain uses TRBV10-2 with TRBJ2-1; 12 positions agree with TRBD1. The length of the CDR3 is 12 residues. J lost 9 bases, V lost 8 bases, and 2 bases had no gene match. Germline CDR1 and CDR2: WSHSY and SAAADI. The CDR3 sequence: CASGTGGTEQFF. For the CDR3, the DNA is TGCGCCAGCGGGACAGGGGGCACTGAGCAGTTCTTC.

This chain links TRBV5-5 with TRBJ2-7, with 11 bases fitting TRBD2. Germline trimming cut 3 bases from V and 2 bases from J; bases unmatched to any gene: 7. The germline CDR1 and CDR2 sequences are SGHKS and YYEKEE (reference sequence). The CDR3 length is 16 residues. CDR3 protein: CASSSTLTSGTYEQYF. The CDR3 region has the DNA TGTGCCAGCAGCTCGACCTTGACTAGCGGGACCTACGAGCAGTACTTC.

This chain uses TRBV27 with TRBJ2-7, with 7 bases lining up with TRBD1. V shed 6 bases and J 4 bases; nucleotides not matched to a gene: 15. This CDR3 spans 16 amino acids. Germline CDR1 MNHEY, CDR2 SMNVEV (reference sequence). Here the CDR3 reads CASRLPTGRERYEQYF. The CDR3 DNA sequence: TGTGCCAGCAGACTACCGACAGGGCGTGAAAGGTACGAGCAGTACTTC.

To note about this clone: This CDR3 is also generated by other DNA sequences in the sample. V gene TRBV10-3 combines with J gene TRBJ1-5; D might be TRBD1 (5 bases). This CDR3 spans 14 amino acids. The V gene's germline CDR1 is ENHRY and CDR2 SYGVKD. Trimming left V 0 bases short and J 4 bases short, with 7 bases between. The CDR3 loop reads CAISESGGNQPQHF. The CDR3 nucleotides are TGTGCCATCAGTGAGTCGGGGGGGAATCAGCCCCAGCATTTT.

This sequence joins TRBV7-9 and TRBJ2-7; a possible D gene is TRBD2 (7 bases). With 5 bases removed from V and 3 bases from J, the gap between germline ends came to 20 bases. Germline values: CDR1 SEHNR, CDR2 FQNEAQ (reference sequence). This CDR3 is built from 16 residues. CDR3 protein: CASSTSGGGGGYEQYF. The DNA of the CDR3 is TGTGCCAGCAGCACCTCCGGTGGGGGAGGGGGCTACGAGCAGTACTTC.

The chain joins TRBV11-1 to TRBJ2-3, with a weak D call TRBD1 (6 bases). Trimming pared 1 base from V and 0 bases from J, leaving 11 bases between. The germline V gene has CDR1 SGHAT and CDR2 FQDESV (reference sequence). CDR3 length: 16 amino acids. The CDR3 is CASSLVGTLSTDTQYF. The DNA of the CDR3 is TGTGCCAGCAGCTTAGTTGGGACACTTAGCACAGATACGCAGTATTTT.